These 6 T cell receptor beta chains were sequenced from one sample in a study of T cell repertoires in cytomegalovirus infection. TCRdb redid the calling of the reads with MiXCR, one entry per CDR3 protein. The top ten hold 30% to 40% of the sample, which has 200,000 or so distinct CDR3 sequences, approximately 28% seen once. Source material: PBMCs. Source of these receptors: a human donor in good health (CMV status not recorded). Some clones in this sample may be carry-over from other donors' samples.

The J gene is TRBJ2-7, the V gene TRBV5-1; no reliable D call. This CDR3 has 15 amino acids. V was pared by 0 bases and J by 3 bases, with 13 bases between. From germline, CDR1 is SGHRS and CDR2 YFSETQ. The CDR3 reads CASSLERFERYEQYF. The CDR3 bases are TGCGCCAGCAGCTTGGAACGGTTCGAGCGCTACGAGCAGTACTTC.

The V and J genes are TRBV27 and TRBJ2-5; D remains ambiguous. CDR1 is MNHEY, CDR2 SMNVEV, per germline (reference sequence). The V end lost 3 bases, the J end lost 5 bases, and 10 bases lay between the germline ends. This CDR3 has 13 amino acids. CDR3 in DNA: TGTGCCAGCAGTTTTAATACACTGGAGACCCAGTACTTC. Protein sequence: CASSFNTLETQYF.

This clonotype was seen a single time. The genes are TRBV6-1 and TRBJ1-6; the D gene is possibly TRBD1 (6 bases). Germline lookup yields CDR1 MNHNS and CDR2 SASEGT. CDR3 length: 17 amino acids. V was shortened by 5 bases and J by 7 bases, with 21 bases between the two germline ends. CDR3: CASSRRAPGEGNSPLHF. The CDR3 DNA reads as TGTGCCAGCAGTCGACGCGCCCCAGGGGAGGGGAATTCACCCCTCCACTTT.

V gene TRBV12-3 or TRBV12-4 combines with J gene TRBJ2-2, with unresolved D. Trimming shortened V by 4 bases and J by 7 bases, and 7 bases separated the two germline ends. This CDR3 has 12 residues. CDR3 nucleotides: TGTGCCAGCAGTTATCCTGTCGGGGAGCTGTTTTTT. As protein: CASSYPVGELFF.

V gene TRBV2 combines with J gene TRBJ1-1; D gene uncertain. V lost 7 bases and J 0 bases, leaving 9 bases between the germline ends. Germline values: CDR1 SNHLY, CDR2 FYNNEI. The CDR3 has 13 amino acids. This CDR3 reads CASTQNVNTEAFF. DNA for the CDR3: TGTGCCAGCACCCAAAATGTGAACACTGAAGCTTTCTTT. Drawing the rest from reference TRBV2 and TRBJ1-1, the complete variable domain is EPEVTQTPSHQVTQMGQEVILRCVPISNHLYFYWYRQILGQKVEFLVSFYNNEISEKSEIFDDQFSVERPDGSNFTLKIRSTKLEDSAMYFCASTQNVNTEAFFGQGTRLTVV.

The chain carries TRBV6-2 or TRBV6-3 and TRBJ2-7; D might be TRBD1 (6 bases). V was trimmed by 6 bases and J by 1 base, leaving 16 bases between them. The CDR3 sequence is 15 residues long. Germline V gene sequence: CDR1 MNHEY, CDR2 SVGEGT. The CDR3 bases are TGTGCCAGCAGCCTTAGGGGGACGATTTCCTACGAGCAGTACTTC. As protein: CASSLRGTISYEQYF.